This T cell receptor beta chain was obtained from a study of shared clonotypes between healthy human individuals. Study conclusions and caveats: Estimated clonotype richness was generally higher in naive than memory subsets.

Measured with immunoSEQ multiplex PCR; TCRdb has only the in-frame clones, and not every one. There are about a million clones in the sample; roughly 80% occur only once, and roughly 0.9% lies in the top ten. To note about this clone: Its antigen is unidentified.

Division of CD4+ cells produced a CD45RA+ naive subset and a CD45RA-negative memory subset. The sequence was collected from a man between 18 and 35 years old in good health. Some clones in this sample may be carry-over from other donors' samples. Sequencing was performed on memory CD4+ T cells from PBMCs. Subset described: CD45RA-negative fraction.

The CDR3 DNA is TGTGCCAGCACCCGAGGACAGGGGAGGACCTACGAGCAGTACTTC. Translated: CASTRGQGRTYEQYF. The chain is built from TRBV6-5 and TRBJ2-7; 9 nucleotides line up with TRBD1. In germline, CDR1 is MNHEY, CDR2 SVGAGI. Unmatched junction bases numbered 9, after V lost 7 bases and J lost 2 bases. The CDR3 spans 15 residues.